This TCR beta chain was recorded in a study of regulatory T cells in long-lasting Graves disease. Study summary: Prior antithyroid drug treatment in newly diagnosed Graves' patients lasted under 3 months. Findings and caveats of the study: Owing to a sample size that was small, accuracy may have been reduced.

Libraries of TCR beta came from iRepertoire HTBI primers plus Arm-PCR of CDR3 regions. TCRdb fed the multiplex PCR reads into MiXCR, producing one record per CDR3 protein. Here the sample spans hundreds of thousands of distinct CDR3 sequences, 15% to 20% being singletons. Concerning this clonotype itself: No antigen is known for it.

Time point indicated: newly diagnosed GD, antithyroid drugs for less than 3 months. Construction of the TCR library relied on RNA isolated from PBMCs. This CDR3 has 18 residues. Germline lookup yields CDR1 MNHNS and CDR2 SASEGT. V shed 7 bases and J shed 3 bases, with 27 bases lying between them. The same data also went into a second study, on T cells in Graves' hyperthyroidism and ophthalmopathy. Per that study: Researchers report that a 13 V-J model separated ophthalmopathy from stable hyperthyroidism.

The source material was peripheral blood mononuclear cells (PBMCs), sampled at new diagnosis, from a patient treated with antithyroid drugs. The rearrangement joins TRBV6-1 to TRBJ1-1; tentatively, D is TRBD1 (5 bases). This TCR derives from a woman aged 40-65 years with Graves disease. DNA of the CDR3: TGTGCCAGCACACCTGGGCCGCAGGGAGGCAGGAGGGACACTGAAGCTTTCTTT. It translates to CASTPGPQGGRRDTEAFF.